These T cell receptor beta chains were read from a single sample in a study of blood T cell repertoires in COVID-19. TCRdb keeps only in-frame clones here, not all; method: immunoSEQ multiplex PCR. Seen here are fewer than 200,000 clones, 83% observed once, and the top ten hold roughly 2%. Material for sequencing was peripheral blood. The receptors come from a woman of 80 years or more with acute or convalescent COVID-19. Each CDR3 is given with its conserved first and last residue. Each record gives: V gene, clone size, D gene, J gene, CDR3 DNA, CDR3 protein. The D gene is left open where the match is weak. Clone size is not always given. Where it is, it says once, few, many or a class for expanded clones.

v_call: TRBV2; clone_size: .; d_call: TRBD1; j_call: TRBJ1-3; cdr3_nt: TGTGCCAGCAGAATGGACAGGGGGCACGGAAACACCATATATTTT; cdr3_aa: CASRMDRGHGNTIYF
v_call: TRBV11-3; clone_size: .; d_call: TRBD1; j_call: TRBJ2-7; cdr3_nt: TGTGCCAGCAGCGGACAGGGGAACCACGAGCAGTACTTC; cdr3_aa: CASSGQGNHEQYF
v_call: TRBV3-1/TRBV3-2; clone_size: once; d_call: TRBD1; j_call: TRBJ2-7; cdr3_nt: TGTGCCAGCAGCCAGACAGGGGTAATATACGAGCAGTACTTC; cdr3_aa: CASSQTGVIYEQYF
v_call: TRBV5-6; clone_size: .; d_call: .; j_call: TRBJ2-3; cdr3_nt: TGTGCCAGCAGCTCAAACGGTGGGGGGAGCTCAGATACGCAGTATTTT; cdr3_aa: CASSSNGGGSSDTQYF
v_call: TRBV6-2/TRBV6-3; clone_size: .; d_call: .; j_call: TRBJ1-1; cdr3_nt: TGTGCCAGCAGTCGATCCGGGGGCACTGAAGCTTTCTTT; cdr3_aa: CASSRSGGTEAFF
v_call: TRBV29-1; clone_size: .; d_call: TRBD2; j_call: TRBJ2-5; cdr3_nt: TGCAGCGCCAGCGGGAGATGGGGAGAGACCCAGTACTTC; cdr3_aa: CSASGRWGETQYF
v_call: TRBV3-1/TRBV3-2; clone_size: once; d_call: .; j_call: TRBJ1-2; cdr3_nt: TGTGCCAGCAGCCAAGACGGCAGGGGCGGTTCTGGCTACACCTTC; cdr3_aa: CASSQDGRGGSGYTF
v_call: TRBV21-1; clone_size: .; d_call: .; j_call: TRBJ1-2; cdr3_nt: TGTGCCAGCAGGACAGGGACAGGTGGCTACACCTTC; cdr3_aa: CASRTGTGGYTF
v_call: TRBV7-9; clone_size: .; d_call: .; j_call: TRBJ2-6; cdr3_nt: TGTGCCAGCAGCCCCAAAGCCTCTGGGGCCAACGTCCTGACTTTC; cdr3_aa: CASSPKASGANVLTF
v_call: TRBV18; clone_size: .; d_call: .; j_call: TRBJ2-7; cdr3_nt: TGTGCCAGCTCACCACTAACTCGGGACTCGATCAACGAGCAGTACTTC; cdr3_aa: CASSPLTRDSINEQYF
v_call: TRBV28; clone_size: .; d_call: .; j_call: TRBJ1-2; cdr3_nt: TGTGCCAGCAGGCTAAACAAACAGGAATTTTACTTTAACTATGGCTACACCTTC; cdr3_aa: CASRLNKQEFYFNYGYTF
v_call: TRBV5-6; clone_size: .; d_call: TRBD1; j_call: TRBJ1-3; cdr3_nt: TGTGCCAGCAGCGCGACAGGGGGCTTGGGAAACACCATATATTTT; cdr3_aa: CASSATGGLGNTIYF
v_call: TRBV4-1; clone_size: .; d_call: .; j_call: TRBJ1-4; cdr3_nt: TGCGCCAGCAGCCACGGCGGACTGATAACTAATGAAAAACTGTTTTTT; cdr3_aa: CASSHGGLITNEKLFF
v_call: TRBV7-9; clone_size: few; d_call: TRBD1; j_call: TRBJ1-4; cdr3_nt: TGTGCCAGCAGCCGGGGGACAGGGGCGGAAAAACTGTTTTTT; cdr3_aa: CASSRGTGAEKLFF
v_call: TRBV18; clone_size: .; d_call: TRBD1; j_call: TRBJ2-2; cdr3_nt: TGTGCCAGCTCACGAAATCCGGGACAGGGAAAGTCCGGGGAGCTGTTTTTT; cdr3_aa: CASSRNPGQGKSGELFF
v_call: TRBV14; clone_size: .; d_call: .; j_call: TRBJ1-2; cdr3_nt: TGTGCCAGCAGCCCCCGGGAAGGTGCGGCCTATGGCTACACCTTC; cdr3_aa: CASSPREGAAYGYTF
v_call: TRBV9; clone_size: .; d_call: .; j_call: TRBJ1-3; cdr3_nt: TGTGCCAGCAGCGTAGATCTTACTGGAAACACCATATATTTT; cdr3_aa: CASSVDLTGNTIYF
v_call: TRBV5-6; clone_size: .; d_call: TRBD1; j_call: TRBJ1-2; cdr3_nt: TGTGCCAGCAGCCGACCGGGACAGGGGGGGCACTATGGCTACACCTTC; cdr3_aa: CASSRPGQGGHYGYTF
v_call: TRBV11-2; clone_size: .; d_call: .; j_call: TRBJ2-5; cdr3_nt: TGTGCCAGCAGCTTAGCTAAGGAGGAGACCCAGTACTTC; cdr3_aa: CASSLAKEETQYF
v_call: TRBV6-2/TRBV6-3; clone_size: .; d_call: TRBD1; j_call: TRBJ1-4; cdr3_nt: TGTGCCAGCAGTTCCCGACAGGGGTGGACGACAACTAATGAAAAACTGTTTTTT; cdr3_aa: CASSSRQGWTTTNEKLFF
v_call: TRBV10-1; clone_size: few; d_call: TRBD1; j_call: TRBJ2-7; cdr3_nt: TGCGCCATCGAACCGGGACAGGGGCTCTACGAGCAGTACTTC; cdr3_aa: CAIEPGQGLYEQYF
v_call: TRBV28; clone_size: .; d_call: .; j_call: TRBJ1-2; cdr3_nt: TGTGCCGGAGGGGCTCTTAACTATGGCTACACCTTC; cdr3_aa: CAGGALNYGYTF
v_call: TRBV5-8; clone_size: once; d_call: TRBD2; j_call: TRBJ2-3; cdr3_nt: TGTGCCAGCAGCTCGAATAGCGGGGGGGCCCAAGGCACAGATACGCAGTATTTT; cdr3_aa: CASSSNSGGAQGTDTQYF
v_call: TRBV7-9; clone_size: .; d_call: TRBD2; j_call: TRBJ2-3; cdr3_nt: TGTGCCAGCAGCTTTGGCGGGGGGGTCACAGATACGCAGTATTTT; cdr3_aa: CASSFGGGVTDTQYF
v_call: TRBV11-2; clone_size: once; d_call: .; j_call: TRBJ2-2; cdr3_nt: TGTGCCAGCAGCCCGGGTTTCACAACATACACCGGGGAGCTGTTTTTT; cdr3_aa: CASSPGFTTYTGELFF
v_call: TRBV9; clone_size: .; d_call: TRBD2; j_call: TRBJ2-5; cdr3_nt: TGTGCCAGCAGCGGCACTAGCGGGGGGGCCGGCTGGGAGACCCAGTACTTC; cdr3_aa: CASSGTSGGAGWETQYF
v_call: TRBV6-6; clone_size: .; d_call: .; j_call: TRBJ1-4; cdr3_nt: TGTGCCAGCAGGAGACTAGGGGATGAAAAACTGTTTTTT; cdr3_aa: CASRRLGDEKLFF
v_call: TRBV7-2; clone_size: .; d_call: .; j_call: TRBJ1-6; cdr3_nt: TGTGCCAGCAGCTCCCAGGGCGCGCGTTCACCCCTCCACTTT; cdr3_aa: CASSSQGARSPLHF
v_call: TRBV6-5; clone_size: .; d_call: TRBD1; j_call: TRBJ1-4; cdr3_nt: TGTGCCAGCAGAAAGGGACAGCAAGATGAAAAACTGTTTTTT; cdr3_aa: CASRKGQQDEKLFF
v_call: TRBV18; clone_size: .; d_call: TRBD1; j_call: TRBJ1-3; cdr3_nt: TGTGCCAGCTCGGGGGGACAGGGGTCCGGAAACACCATATATTTT; cdr3_aa: CASSGGQGSGNTIYF
v_call: TRBV6-4; clone_size: .; d_call: TRBD1; j_call: TRBJ1-1; cdr3_nt: TGTGCCAGCAGTCTCACAGGGGATCGGACTGAAGCTTTCTTT; cdr3_aa: CASSLTGDRTEAFF
v_call: TRBV5-1; clone_size: .; d_call: TRBD1; j_call: TRBJ1-1; cdr3_nt: TGCGCCAGCAGCGGACAACAGGGGGTCACTGAAGCTTTCTTT; cdr3_aa: CASSGQQGVTEAFF
v_call: TRBV7-3; clone_size: once; d_call: .; j_call: TRBJ1-1; cdr3_nt: TGTGCCAGCAGCTCGCTCGGGGTCTCTGAAGCTTTCTTT; cdr3_aa: CASSSLGVSEAFF
v_call: TRBV10-3; clone_size: few; d_call: TRBD2; j_call: TRBJ2-3; cdr3_nt: TGTGCCATCTCGGCGGGAGTGTTAAATACAGATACGCAGTATTTT; cdr3_aa: CAISAGVLNTDTQYF
v_call: TRBV7-9; clone_size: .; d_call: TRBD1; j_call: TRBJ1-2; cdr3_nt: TGTGCCAGCAACAGAGGACAGGGGGGCTACACCTTC; cdr3_aa: CASNRGQGGYTF
v_call: TRBV10-2; clone_size: few; d_call: .; j_call: TRBJ2-5; cdr3_nt: TGCGCCAGCACTGGCGGGCCCCAAGAGACCCAGTACTTC; cdr3_aa: CASTGGPQETQYF
v_call: TRBV2; clone_size: .; d_call: .; j_call: TRBJ1-1; cdr3_nt: TGTGCCAGCAGTTCCCTGACATGGCAGGGGTCGAAGAACACTGAAGCTTTCTTT; cdr3_aa: CASSSLTWQGSKNTEAFF
v_call: TRBV5-1; clone_size: .; d_call: .; j_call: TRBJ2-3; cdr3_nt: TGCGCCAGCAGCTTGGGGGGCGCGAGCACAGATACGCAGTATTTT; cdr3_aa: CASSLGGASTDTQYF
v_call: TRBV11-2; clone_size: .; d_call: .; j_call: TRBJ1-2; cdr3_nt: TGTGCCAGCAGACCAACGGTAGTCCCAAGTAGAACGGGAGATGGCTACACCTTC; cdr3_aa: CASRPTVVPSRTGDGYTF
v_call: TRBV7-2; clone_size: .; d_call: .; j_call: TRBJ2-1; cdr3_nt: TGTGCCAGCAGCCCCCGCAGGCACGACAATGAGCAGTTCTTC; cdr3_aa: CASSPRRHDNEQFF
v_call: TRBV2; clone_size: .; d_call: .; j_call: TRBJ2-7; cdr3_nt: TGTGCCAGCAGCGTGTCTAGGTACGAGCAGTACTTC; cdr3_aa: CASSVSRYEQYF
v_call: TRBV7-2; clone_size: .; d_call: TRBD2; j_call: TRBJ2-7; cdr3_nt: TGTGCCAGCAGCGTTGGACTAGCGGGGGCCTCCTACGAGCAGTACTTC; cdr3_aa: CASSVGLAGASYEQYF
v_call: TRBV29-1; clone_size: .; d_call: TRBD1; j_call: TRBJ1-5; cdr3_nt: TGCAGCGTAGGACAGGGGGCAAGTCAGCCCCAGCATTTT; cdr3_aa: CSVGQGASQPQHF
v_call: TRBV19; clone_size: .; d_call: .; j_call: TRBJ2-1; cdr3_nt: TGTGCCAGTAGTATTAGTAGCGGAACCTACAATGAGCAGTTCTTC; cdr3_aa: CASSISSGTYNEQFF
v_call: TRBV28; clone_size: .; d_call: TRBD1; j_call: TRBJ1-6; cdr3_nt: TGTGCCAGCAGTCCCGGACAGGGCAGGAATTCACCCCTCCACTTT; cdr3_aa: CASSPGQGRNSPLHF
v_call: TRBV19; clone_size: .; d_call: .; j_call: TRBJ1-4; cdr3_nt: TGTGCCAGTAGCCTAGGGGGACCGCATAATGAAAAACTGTTTTTT; cdr3_aa: CASSLGGPHNEKLFF
v_call: TRBV21-1; clone_size: .; d_call: .; j_call: TRBJ2-5; cdr3_nt: TGTGCCAGCAGCAAAGGGCATCCGGGAGGATTGGTTGAGACCCAGTACTTC; cdr3_aa: CASSKGHPGGLVETQYF
v_call: TRBV7-9; clone_size: .; d_call: .; j_call: TRBJ2-7; cdr3_nt: TGTGCCAGCAGGACCGACACTGCCTACGAGCAGTACTTC; cdr3_aa: CASRTDTAYEQYF
v_call: TRBV19; clone_size: .; d_call: .; j_call: TRBJ1-5; cdr3_nt: TGTGCCAGTAGTGCGAACAGGATTACTAGCAATCAGCCCCAGCATTTT; cdr3_aa: CASSANRITSNQPQHF
v_call: TRBV29-1; clone_size: .; d_call: TRBD2; j_call: TRBJ2-2; cdr3_nt: TGCAGCGTCGGGACTAGCGGGGCCCCGAACACCGGGGAGCTGTTTTTT; cdr3_aa: CSVGTSGAPNTGELFF
v_call: TRBV28; clone_size: .; d_call: .; j_call: TRBJ1-5; cdr3_nt: TGTGCCAGCAACCAGGGTGGGCCCAATCAGCCCCAGCATTTT; cdr3_aa: CASNQGGPNQPQHF
v_call: TRBV19; clone_size: .; d_call: TRBD1; j_call: TRBJ2-7; cdr3_nt: TGTGCCAGTAGTACCACAGGGGCGTTAAGCGAGCAGTACTTC; cdr3_aa: CASSTTGALSEQYF